These 31 T cell receptor beta chains were all obtained from the same sample, sequenced in a study of PD-1 blockade in classical Hodgkin lymphoma. Sequencing was performed with immunoSEQ multiplex PCR; in TCRdb, only in-frame clones are kept and a portion is missing. This sample has 90,000 to 100,000 clones; 80% to 95% occur once, and the top ten carry 2.8%. Every patient was affected by relapse after autologous stem cell transplantation, while exposure to brentuximab vedotin was not uniform. The sequencing here drew on peripheral blood mononuclear cells (PBMCs), taken at baseline. The receptors here all came from a human donor with classical Hodgkin lymphoma.

DNA of the CDR3: TGTGCCAGCAGCGTTGGTAGCGGGGGGGCAGATACGCAGTATTTT. Translated: CASSVGSGGADTQYF. The V call is TRBV9, the J call TRBJ2-3, with TRBD2 identical over 11 bases. Losses at the gene ends were 2 bases for V and 4 bases for J; bases not matched to a gene: 3. Germline V gives CDR1 SGDLS, CDR2 YYNGEE. The CDR3 covers 15 residues.

In its sample, this clone was seen many times. This sequence joins TRBV30 and TRBJ1-2, with 7 bases aligning to TRBD1. The germline CDR1 and CDR2 sequences are GTSNPN and SVGIG (reference sequence). The length of the CDR3 is 15 residues. V gave up 2 bases and J gave up 5 bases; unmatched junction bases: 11. DNA for the CDR3: TGTGCCTGGAGTTTAAGTGGTTCACAGGGGTATGGCTACACCTTC. Protein product: CAWSLSGSQGYGYTF.

This clone was picked up one time. V gene TRBV7-3 combines with J gene TRBJ1-1, with a weak D call TRBD1 (5 bases). The CDR3 runs to 15 residues. Germline CDR1 and CDR2: SGHTA and FQGTGA. V was pared by 5 bases and J by 0 bases, with 13 bases between. Here the CDR3 DNA reads TGTGCCAGCAGCCTATCAGGGCGTATGAACACTGAAGCTTTCTTT. Its protein is CASSLSGRMNTEAFF.

The rearrangement joins TRBV6-1 to TRBJ2-7; 9 bases map to TRBD1. CDR3 size: 12 residues. Germline CDR1 reads MNHNS; CDR2 reads SASEGT. Losses at the gene ends were 7 bases for V and 8 bases for J; bases not matched to a gene: 6. The CDR3 sequence: CASTPGQGKQYF. The CDR3, as DNA: TGTGCCAGCACCCCGGGACAGGGAAAGCAGTACTTC.

This clone was seen only once. The chain couples TRBV6-1 to TRBJ1-5; TRBD1 might be the D (6 bases). Germline V gene sequence: CDR1 MNHNS, CDR2 SASEGT. V lost 2 bases, J lost 7 bases, and 15 bases lay in between. The length of the CDR3 is 15 residues. The chain's CDR3 is CASSEWGGQGQPQHF. Written as DNA, the CDR3 is TGTGCCAGCAGTGAATGGGGGGGGCAGGGACAGCCCCAGCATTTT.

The V gene is TRBV6-5, the J gene TRBJ2-1, with D possibly called TRBD1 or TRBD2 (5 bases each). The germline V gene encodes CDR1 MNHEY and CDR2 SVGAGI. The CDR3 runs to 15 residues. V was trimmed by 5 bases and J by 5 bases, leaving 16 bases between them. CDR3 nucleotide sequence: TGTGCCAGCAGTATCGACCATGGGACGAACAATGAGCAGTTCTTC. Residues: CASSIDHGTNNEQFF.

V gene TRBV27 combines with J gene TRBJ2-7; no clear D. Germline loops: CDR1 MNHEY, CDR2 SMNVEV (reference sequence). The V end lost 6 bases, the J end lost 4 bases, and 10 bases lay between the germline ends. This CDR3 has 12 amino acids. The CDR3, as DNA: TGTGCCAGCAGCACAACCCCTTACGAGCAGTACTTC. It specifies CASSTTPYEQYF.

The genes are TRBV7-9 and TRBJ2-5, with D uncertain. CDR3 length: 14 amino acids. Trimming left V 0 bases short and J 0 bases short, with 5 bases between. CDR1 and CDR2 from the germline V gene are SEHNR and FQNEAQ (reference sequence). CDR3: CASSLARDQETQYF. CDR3 in DNA: TGTGCCAGCAGCTTAGCCCGGGACCAAGAGACCCAGTACTTC.

This chain connects TRBV27 to TRBJ2-2; maybe TRBD1 (6 bases). The V end was cut by 5 bases, the J end by 6 bases, with 13 bases between. This CDR3 contains 14 residues. CDR1 MNHEY and CDR2 SMNVEV come from the germline V gene (reference sequence). The CDR3 sequence: CASSLKQGAGELFF. The CDR3 bases are TGTGCCAGCAGTCTCAAACAGGGCGCCGGGGAGCTGTTTTTT.

By share, this clone counts as large. The chain combines TRBV9 with TRBJ1-5; weak D call: TRBD1 (5 bases). The CDR3 spans 13 residues. With 0 bases removed from V and 4 bases from J, the gap between germline ends came to 5 bases. The V gene's germline CDR1 is SGDLS and CDR2 YYNGEE. The CDR3 protein is CASSVGTNQPQHF. As DNA, the CDR3 is TGTGCCAGCAGCGTAGGGACAAATCAGCCCCAGCATTTT.

This clone was seen once. V and J are TRBV7-9 and TRBJ2-5, with D perhaps matching TRBD2 (5 bases). Germline V gives CDR1 SEHNR, CDR2 FQNEAQ (reference sequence). V was shortened by 4 bases and J by 1 base, with 13 bases between the two germline ends. The CDR3 loop spans 15 amino acids. DNA of the CDR3: TGTGCCAGCAGCTATGAGGGCGTCGTCCAAGAGACCCAGTACTTC. This encodes CASSYEGVVQETQYF. Supplemented by reference TRBV7-9 and TRBJ2-5, the full variable domain reads DTGVSQNPRHKITKRGQNVTFRCDPISEHNRLYWYRQTLGQGPEFLTYFQNEAQLEKSRLLSDRFSAERPKGSFSTLEIQRTEQGDSAMYLCASSYEGVVQETQYFGPGTRLLVL.

The CDR3 sequence is CASSSRTGADEQYF. Here the CDR3 DNA reads TGTGCCAGCAGCTCTAGGACAGGGGCTGACGAGCAGTACTTC. The rearrangement uses TRBV11-1 and TRBJ2-7; 9 nucleotides agree with TRBD1. Trimming took 4 bases from V and 5 from J; bases not matched to a gene: 6. The CDR3 is made up of 14 amino acids. Germline V CDR1 and CDR2: SGHAT, FQDESV (reference sequence).

The chain employs TRBV7-2 and TRBJ2-7, with 9 bases fitting TRBD1. Germline CDR1 SGHTA, CDR2 FQGNSA. V was clipped by 4 bases and J by 3 bases; unmatched bases: 7. The CDR3 consists of 15 residues. The CDR3 loop is CASSYGTGLIYEQYF. In nucleotides, the CDR3 is TGTGCCAGCAGCTACGGGACAGGGTTAATCTACGAGCAGTACTTC.

The chain combines TRBV28 with TRBJ2-7; D gene ambiguous. The CDR3 is 13 residues long. Germline CDR1 is MDHEN and CDR2 is SYDVKM. With 3 bases removed from V and 3 bases from J, the gap between germline ends came to 9 bases. DNA for the CDR3: TGTGCCAGCAGTTTCGGCAGCTTCTACGAGCAGTACTTC. As protein: CASSFGSFYEQYF.

This chain connects TRBV9 to TRBJ2-7, with 12 bases that match TRBD2. The CDR3 length is 16 residues. The J segment lost 3 bases and the V segment lost 4 bases, leaving 8 bases of the junction unmatched. CDR1 is SGDLS and CDR2 is YYNGEE in the germline V gene. The CDR3 here is CASSSSLAGGGYEQYF. The CDR3 DNA is TGTGCCAGCAGCTCGTCGCTAGCGGGAGGGGGCTACGAGCAGTACTTC.

The rearrangement uses TRBV28 and TRBJ2-1, with D tentatively TRBD2 (6 bases). The germline V and J ends were trimmed by 6 bases and 9 bases, with 15 bases remaining between them. The length of the CDR3 is 13 residues. CDR1 and CDR2 (germline): MDHEN, SYDVKM. For the CDR3, the DNA is TGTGCCAGCAGCCCAAGACTAGGGACTGAGCAGTTCTTC. Its protein product is CASSPRLGTEQFF.

This CDR3 is CASSTRWGRGSYNEQFF. In DNA, the CDR3 is TGTGCCAGCAGCACACGGTGGGGCAGGGGCTCCTACAATGAGCAGTTCTTC. The chain has TRBV28 and TRBJ2-1; weak D call: TRBD1 (6 bases). CDR3 length equals 17 residues. CDR1 MDHEN and CDR2 SYDVKM come from the germline V gene. Trimming left V 6 bases short and J 0 bases short, with 18 bases between.

The rearrangement uses TRBV28 and TRBJ2-7; D not resolved. CDR3 length: 14 amino acids. CDR1 is MDHEN, CDR2 SYDVKM, per germline. V was clipped by 7 bases and J by 0 bases, with 13 bases between them. CDR3 DNA sequence: TGTGCCAGCACCAAAAGGGCATTCTCCTACGAGCAGTACTTC. Its translation: CASTKRAFSYEQYF.

The CDR3 spells CASSLRGRGGVANYGYTF. The DNA of the CDR3 is TGTGCCAGCAGTTTAAGAGGCAGGGGAGGGGTAGCTAACTATGGCTACACCTTC. The chain employs TRBV28 and TRBJ1-2; possibly TRBD1 for D (6 bases). Per the germline V gene, CDR1 is MDHEN and CDR2 is SYDVKM. V was trimmed by 2 bases and J by 0 bases, leaving 19 bases between them. The CDR3 is 18 amino acids.

The V and J genes are TRBV25-1 and TRBJ1-2, with 7 bases that match TRBD1. Germline CDR1 is MGHDK and CDR2 is SYGVNS. The junction had 1 base not matched to a gene; V was cut back by 7 bases and J by 5 bases. The CDR3 length is 11 residues. This chain's CDR3 is CASTGQYGYTF. The CDR3 region has the DNA TGTGCCAGCACGGGACAGTATGGCTACACCTTC.

The V call is TRBV27, the J call TRBJ2-7; D perhaps matches TRBD1 (5 bases). CDR3 length: 14 amino acids. Germline CDR1 MNHEY, CDR2 SMNVEV (reference sequence). Trimming removed 2 bases from V and 2 bases from J, with 10 bases in between. The DNA for the CDR3 is TGTGCCAGCAGTTTACCAGGGTTGCCCTACGAGCAGTACTTC. Translation: CASSLPGLPYEQYF.

In its sample, this clone was seen once. This chain joins TRBV28 and TRBJ1-4, with TRBD1 matching 8 bases. Germline assignment: CDR1 MDHEN and CDR2 SYDVKM. The V segment lost 9 bases and the J segment 2 bases; nucleotides outside the gene matches: 5. CDR3 length: 14 residues. The CDR3 sequence is CASQQGVTNEKLFF. CDR3 DNA: TGTGCCAGTCAACAGGGGGTTACTAATGAAAAACTGTTTTTT.

The chain combines TRBV2 with TRBJ2-7, with 11 positions matching TRBD2. This CDR3 has 17 residues. Unmatched junction bases numbered 12, after V lost 6 bases and J lost 2 bases. Germline V gene lookup returns CDR1 SNHLY and CDR2 FYNNEI. CDR3 bases: TGTGCCAGCAGGGAACCCTGGGTAGCGGGAGGGGCCTACGAGCAGTACTTC. Translating gives CASREPWVAGGAYEQYF.

The CDR3 DNA sequence: TGTGCCAGCAGTTATTTAACAGGGGGAAATCAGCCCCAGCATTTT. This gives the protein CASSYLTGGNQPQHF. The chain employs TRBV6-6 and TRBJ1-5; 8 bases align to TRBD1. With V trimmed by 3 bases and J by 4 bases, 5 bases remained unmatched. CDR1 MNHNY and CDR2 SVGAGI come from the germline V gene (reference sequence). CDR3 length: 15 residues.

The CDR3 here is CAWSESAGELFF. Here the CDR3 DNA reads TGTGCCTGGAGTGAATCGGCCGGGGAGCTGTTTTTT. The genes are TRBV30 and TRBJ2-2; D gene unclear. Trimming removed 1 base from V and 6 bases from J, with 6 bases in between. CDR3 size: 12 residues. The V gene's germline CDR1 is GTSNPN and CDR2 SVGIG (reference sequence).

This clone was picked up one time. The V and J genes are TRBV7-9 and TRBJ1-4, with a possible D match to TRBD1 (5 bases). The ends were cut back, 2 bases at V and 1 base at J, with 11 bases in the middle. This CDR3 is built from 16 residues. The germline V gene has CDR1 SEHNR and CDR2 FQNEAQ (reference sequence). The CDR3 region has the DNA TGTGCCAGCAGCTTATGGGGGAGGGGAACTAATGAAAAACTGTTTTTT. Translation gives CASSLWGRGTNEKLFF. The full variable domain, its missing parts supplied by reference TRBV7-9 and TRBJ1-4, is DTGVSQNPRHKITKRGQNVTFRCDPISEHNRLYWYRQTLGQGPEFLTYFQNEAQLEKSRLLSDRFSAERPKGSFSTLEIQRTEQGDSAMYLCASSLWGRGTNEKLFFGSGTQLSVL.

Written as DNA, the CDR3 is TGTGCCAGCTCACCACTGTCGGGCGGGGGGCAGTACTTC. Translating it yields CASSPLSGGGQYF. The J gene is TRBJ2-7, the V gene TRBV18; 7 bases are shared with TRBD2. Germline CDR1 and CDR2: KGHSH and LQKENI. The CDR3 runs to 13 residues. V gave up 1 base and J gave up 9 bases; unmatched junction bases: 6.

The chain has TRBV27 and TRBJ2-3, with 10 positions matching TRBD2. The CDR3 has 15 residues. Germline-derived CDR1 and CDR2 are MNHEY and SMNVEV (reference sequence). After removal of 4 bases from V and 6 bases from J, the junction contained 7 bases not matched to a gene. CDR3 DNA sequence: TGTGCCAGCAGTTGGGCTAGCGGGAGTACCGATACGCAGTATTTT. Translating it yields CASSWASGSTDTQYF.

This chain links TRBV15 with TRBJ2-7, with 9 bases lining up with TRBD2. Trimming at V came to 6 bases and at J to 9 bases, leaving 6 bases not matched to a gene. Germline values: CDR1 LNHNV, CDR2 YYDKDF (reference sequence). The CDR3 loop spans 12 amino acids. The CDR3: CATSLAGLSQYF. The CDR3 region has the DNA TGTGCCACCAGTCTAGCGGGATTGTCGCAGTACTTC.

The gene calls are TRBV2 and TRBJ2-1; 8 bases are shared with TRBD2. The CDR3 loop spans 14 amino acids. Germline lookup yields CDR1 SNHLY and CDR2 FYNNEI. V trimming: 11 bases; J trimming: 2 bases; junction bases outside the gene matches: 8. The CDR3 sequence: CAFSLAAPYNEQFF. For the CDR3, the DNA is TGTGCCTTCTCACTAGCGGCCCCCTACAATGAGCAGTTCTTC.

V and J are TRBV11-1 and TRBJ2-7; TRBD1 aligns across 7 bases. Trimming at V came to 4 bases and at J to 0 bases, leaving 6 bases not matched to a gene. The CDR3 runs 15 residues. Looked up from germline, CDR1 is SGHAT and CDR2 is FQDESV (reference sequence). CDR3 nucleotides: TGTGCCAGCAGCTCACGCCGGGACAGCTCCTACGAGCAGTACTTC. Translated, it gives CASSSRRDSSYEQYF.